The rows below give T cell receptor beta chains drawn from one sample of a study of blood T cell repertoires in COVID-19. The table came from immunoSEQ multiplex PCR; TCRdb's copy has only in-frame clones and leaves some out. The sample includes about 330,000 clones, roughly 87% of them seen just once. Sequences were obtained from PBMCs or T cells enriched from blood (not recorded which). The receptors come from a woman in her 30s who had recovered from COVID-19. CDR3s include the opening cysteine and the closing phenylalanine or tryptophan. D genes are given only for firm matches. Expanded clones get a size class; other rows say once, few or many, or leave the size out.

>TRBJ2-3|.|.|TRBV27
CATRRADTQYF
TGTGCCACTCGCCGGGCAGATACGCAGTATTTT
>TRBJ2-7|.|.|TRBV7-2
CASSLELPPYEQYF
TGTGCCAGCAGCCTAGAACTACCCCCCTACGAGCAGTACTTC
>TRBJ1-5|.|.|TRBV10-3
CAISQDSRNNQPQHF
TGTGCCATCAGCCAGGACAGTAGGAACAATCAGCCCCAGCATTTT
>TRBJ1-5|.|.|TRBV7-8
CASSLGQGAQPQHF
TGTGCCAGCAGCTTAGGCCAAGGGGCCCAGCCCCAGCATTTT
>TRBJ2-5|.|TRBD2|TRBV9
CASSFRLAGRETQYF
TGTGCCAGCAGCTTTAGACTAGCGGGGCGGGAGACCCAGTACTTC
>TRBJ1-1|.|TRBD1|TRBV27
CASSWDSWNTEAFF
TGTGCCAGCAGTTGGGACAGTTGGAACACTGAAGCTTTCTTT
>TRBJ1-5|.|.|TRBV6-2/TRBV6-3
CASSLGNQPQHF
TGTGCCAGCAGTTTAGGCAATCAGCCCCAGCATTTT
>TRBJ2-3|.|.|TRBV4-1
CASSQGRADTQYF
TGCGCCAGCAGCCAAGGGCGGGCAGATACGCAGTATTTT
>TRBJ1-1|.|TRBD1|TRBV19
CASSIDWTGTNTEAFF
TGTGCCAGTAGTATAGACTGGACAGGGACGAACACTGAAGCTTTCTTT
>TRBJ1-1|.|.|TRBV9
CASTRVTEAFF
TGTGCCAGTACCAGGGTGACTGAAGCTTTCTTT
>TRBJ1-6|.|.|TRBV6-2/TRBV6-3
CASSFQSPLHF
TGTGCCAGCAGTTTCCAATCCCCCCTCCACTTT
>TRBJ2-6|.|.|TRBV29-1
CSVVSRETSGANVLTF
TGCAGCGTTGTCTCCAGGGAAACCTCTGGGGCCAACGTCCTGACTTTC
>TRBJ2-3|.|TRBD2|TRBV3-1/TRBV3-2
CASSQVAGDTQYF
TGTGCCAGCAGCCAGGTAGCGGGAGATACGCAGTATTTT
>TRBJ2-3|.|TRBD2|TRBV10-3
CAISRTSGGESTDTQYF
TGTGCCATCAGTCGGACTAGCGGGGGGGAAAGCACAGATACGCAGTATTTT
>TRBJ1-6|.|.|TRBV25-1
CASRPPLSSGDSPLHF
TGTGCCAGCAGACCCCCCCTCAGTTCGGGGGATTCACCCCTCCACTTT
>TRBJ2-7|.|.|TRBV5-1
CASRGLTGYYEQYF
TGCGCCAGCAGGGGCCTGACAGGCTACTACGAGCAGTACTTC
>TRBJ1-2|.|.|TRBV30
CAWEPGGLAFYGYTF
TGTGCCTGGGAGCCCGGGGGGCTCGCATTTTATGGCTACACCTTC
>TRBJ2-6|.|TRBD2|TRBV7-2
CASSLRLAGGLGANVLTF
TGTGCCAGCAGCTTAAGGCTAGCGGGGGGGCTCGGGGCCAACGTCCTGACTTTC
>TRBJ2-7|.|.|TRBV5-1
CASSPRTDYEQYF
TGCGCCAGCAGCCCCCGGACAGACTACGAGCAGTACTTC
>TRBJ1-1|few|.|TRBV15
CATSRDLGTMNTEAFF
TGTGCCACCAGCAGAGATCTTGGGACAATGAACACTGAAGCTTTCTTT
>TRBJ1-2|.|TRBD1|TRBV5-4
CASSFGLTGGAGYGYTF
TGTGCCAGCAGCTTCGGCCTCACAGGGGGCGCCGGGTATGGCTACACCTTC
>TRBJ1-5|.|.|TRBV29-1
CSVGRGSNQPQHF
TGCAGCGTTGGGAGGGGTTCCAATCAGCCCCAGCATTTT
>TRBJ2-3|.|.|TRBV2
CASSGPRGDTQYF
TGTGCCAGCAGTGGGCCCAGAGGGGATACGCAGTATTTT
>TRBJ1-2|once|TRBD1|TRBV9
CASSQGQGRANYGYTF
TGTGCCAGCAGCCAAGGACAGGGGCGAGCTAACTATGGCTACACCTTC
>TRBJ2-7|.|TRBD2|TRBV3-1/TRBV3-2
CASSQDVLAASYEQYF
TGTGCCAGCAGCCAAGACGTGCTAGCGGCCTCCTACGAGCAGTACTTC
>TRBJ2-1|.|TRBD2|TRBV5-1
CASSLGTGGYVDEQFF
TGCGCCAGCAGCTTGGGAACGGGGGGTTACGTCGATGAGCAGTTCTTC
>TRBJ2-1|.|TRBD1|TRBV27
CASSRGTGGSSYNEQFF
TGTGCCAGCAGTCGAGGGACAGGGGGCAGCTCCTACAATGAGCAGTTCTTC
>TRBJ1-2|.|TRBD1|TRBV19
CASSIAPDRNYGYTF
TGTGCCAGTAGTATAGCCCCGGACAGGAACTATGGCTACACCTTC
>TRBJ1-1|few|.|TRBV5-1
CASGSQGNTEAFF
TGCGCCAGCGGCTCACAGGGAAACACTGAAGCTTTCTTT